This is a list of T cell receptor beta chains from one sample in a study of blood T cell repertoires in COVID-19. Sequenced by immunoSEQ multiplex PCR; TCRdb stores in-frame clones only, minus some. The data show about 70,000 clones, approximately 81% seen once. The sample was peripheral blood. The source of these receptors is a woman of 80 years or more with active or convalescent COVID-19. Both conserved end residues are part of each CDR3. The D gene is left open where the match is weak. The size field is filled for only some rows; it gives once, few, many or a size class.

V gene,J gene,D gene,clone size,CDR3 DNA,CDR3 protein
TRBV27,TRBJ2-7,-,-,TGTGCCAGCAGATACGACCGGGGTCACGAGCAGTACTTC,CASRYDRGHEQYF
TRBV18,TRBJ1-4,-,-,TGTGCCAGCTCATACACCGGGGCTAATGAAAAACTGTTTTTT,CASSYTGANEKLFF
TRBV7-9,TRBJ1-1,TRBD1,few,TGTGCCAGCAGCTTAGTCTTTTCGGGACAGGGTGCGAACACTGAAGCTTTCTTT,CASSLVFSGQGANTEAFF
TRBV19,TRBJ1-2,TRBD1,-,TGTGCCAGTAGTACGTGGGACAGGGCGTCTGGCTATGGCTACACCTTC,CASSTWDRASGYGYTF
TRBV11-1,TRBJ1-6,-,-,TGTGCCAGCAGCTTGTGGACAGCGAATTCACCCCTCCACTTT,CASSLWTANSPLHF
TRBV10-1,TRBJ1-2,TRBD1,once,TGCGCCAGCGGACTCGGACAGGGTGATACTAACTATGGCTACACCTTC,CASGLGQGDTNYGYTF
TRBV4-1,TRBJ2-7,TRBD2,-,TGCGCCAGCAGCCAAGGATTGCTAGCGGGATCCTACGAGCAGTACTTC,CASSQGLLAGSYEQYF
TRBV7-8,TRBJ1-6,-,-,TGTGCCAGCAGCCGAGGACAGAGCCTTAATTCACCCCTCCACTTT,CASSRGQSLNSPLHF
TRBV4-3,TRBJ2-3,-,-,TGCGCCAGCAGCCATAGCCACTCCGATACGCAGTATTTT,CASSHSHSDTQYF
TRBV12-3/TRBV12-4,TRBJ1-1,-,-,TGTGCCAGCAGTTTAGGGGCAGGCCCAAAAGCTTTCTTT,CASSLGAGPKAFF
TRBV4-3,TRBJ1-1,-,-,TGCGCCAGCAGCCAAGTCCCGGGTGTGAACACTGAAGCTTTCTTT,CASSQVPGVNTEAFF
TRBV7-2,TRBJ2-3,TRBD2,-,TGTGCCAGCAGCTTAGATAGTAGCGGGAGAGCAGATACGCAGTATTTT,CASSLDSSGRADTQYF
TRBV11-2,TRBJ2-6,TRBD1,-,TGTGCCAGCAGCCCTAAGGACAGGGGTGCTGCTGGGGCCAACGTCCTGACTTTC,CASSPKDRGAAGANVLTF
TRBV4-1,TRBJ2-7,TRBD1,-,TGCGCCAGCAGCCTCCCGGGACAGGGACCCTACGAGCAGTACTTC,CASSLPGQGPYEQYF